The 12 T cell receptor beta chains below all came from one sample that was sequenced in a study of CD8 T cells in ankylosing spondylitis. One entry per CDR3 protein, called by TCRdb with MiXCR from the 5' RACE reads. The table has some 150,000 distinct CDR3 sequences, around 45% seen once. Sequenced material: synovial fluid, either unsorted or a sorted T cell fraction (not recorded which). The receptors shown here come from a male donor with ankylosing spondylitis.

This chain connects TRBV5-1 to TRBJ1-2; D is ambiguous. V dropped 3 bases and J dropped 8 bases, with 14 bases sitting between them. Per germline, CDR1 SGHRS and CDR2 YFSETQ. The CDR3 is made up of 13 amino acids. The CDR3 loop reads CASSSYSTIGYTF. CDR3 DNA sequence: TGCGCCAGCAGCTCGTATAGCACCATCGGCTACACCTTC. The full variable domain, rest sourced from reference TRBV5-1 and TRBJ1-2, is KAGVTQTPRYLIKTRGQQVTLSCSPISGHRSVSWYQQTPGQGLQFLFEYFSETQRNKGNFPGRFSGRQFSNSRSEMNVSTLELGDSALYLCASSSYSTIGYTFGSGTRLTVV.

The chain employs TRBV21-1 and TRBJ2-7; the table's D call of TRBD1 was not tested on the DNA. TRBV21-1 is listed as a pseudogene. CDR3 length equals 14 residues. CDR3 nucleotides: TGTGCCAGCAAGAACCGACAGAGAACTAGGGAGCAGTACTTC. Amino acids: CASKNRQRTREQYF.

The table lists this clonotype with a few counts. The DNA of the CDR3 is TGTGCCAGCAGCATAGGGCCCTTCATCCCACCCACCTCCTACGAGCAGTACTTC. This encodes CASSIGPFIPPTSYEQYF. The chain employs TRBV28 and TRBJ2-7; D not certain. The CDR3 length is 18 residues. V was shortened by 6 bases and J by 0 bases, with 24 bases between the two germline ends. Germline V gene sequence: CDR1 MDHEN, CDR2 SYDVKM. The variable domain in full, with the rest retrieved from reference TRBV28 and TRBJ2-7, is DVKVTQSSRYLVKRTGEKVFLECVQDMDHENMFWYRQDPGLGLRLIYFSYDVKMKEKGDIPEGYSVSREKKERFSLILESASTNQTSMYLCASSIGPFIPPTSYEQYFGPGTRLTVT.

This chain uses TRBV6-2 or TRBV6-3 with TRBJ2-2; no clear D. The germline V gene has CDR1 MNHEY and CDR2 SVGEGT. The CDR3 is 16 residues long. The V end was cut by 0 bases, the J end by 3 bases, with 11 bases between. The CDR3 region has the DNA TGTGCCAGCAGTTACTCGTCGCGGTCATACACCGGGGAGCTGTTTTTT. The encoded protein is CASSYSSRSYTGELFF.

The chain combines TRBV12-2 with TRBJ1-1; the D call TRBD1 from the table was never checked on the DNA. TRBV12-2 is reported as a pseudogene. The CDR3 totals 14 residues. The CDR3 is CASRLSQGVKEAFF. CDR3 DNA sequence: TGTGCAAGTCGCTTATCTCAGGGAGTTAAAGAAGCTTTCTTT.

V gene TRBV10-3 combines with J gene TRBJ2-1, with D possibly being TRBD2 (6 bases). V lost 6 bases, J lost 7 bases, and 16 bases lay in between. The CDR3 contains 14 residues. Germline V CDR1 and CDR2: ENHRY, SYGVKD. Written as DNA, the CDR3 is TGTGCCATCAGCCATCGGAGGGTAAGGAATGAGCAGTTCTTC. Translation gives CAISHRRVRNEQFF.

The chain combines TRBV27 with TRBJ2-2; possibly TRBD1 or TRBD2 for D (5 bases each). Germline V gene lookup returns CDR1 MNHEY and CDR2 SMNVEV (reference sequence). The V end lost 1 base, the J end lost 4 bases, and 13 bases lay between the germline ends. The length of the CDR3 is 16 residues. CDR3 loop: CASSLYQGDSTGELFF. The CDR3 nucleotides are TGTGCCAGCAGTTTATACCAGGGAGATTCCACCGGGGAGCTGTTTTTT.

This clonotype was counted between two and nine times. The chain combines TRBV27 with TRBJ2-1; D gene ambiguous. V was trimmed by 5 bases and J by 3 bases, leaving 14 bases between them. CDR1 is MNHEY and CDR2 is SMNVEV in the germline V gene (reference sequence). The CDR3 sequence is 15 residues long. The CDR3 spells CASSPANLGYNEQFF. The DNA for the CDR3 is TGTGCCAGCAGTCCTGCCAACCTAGGCTACAATGAGCAGTTCTTC.

This clonotype was observed once. The J gene is TRBJ1-6, the V gene TRBV4-2; TRBD1 aligns across 7 bases. Germline V gene lookup returns CDR1 LGHNA and CDR2 YNFKEQ. There are 16 residues in the CDR3. The V and J ends lost 1 base and 9 bases, in that order; junction bases with no gene match: 9. CDR3 nucleotides: TGTGCCAGCAGCCAAGCTCTGGGGACAGCCGGTTCACCCCTCCACTTT. Translated, it gives CASSQALGTAGSPLHF.

This clonotype was counted a few times. This chain links TRBV18 with TRBJ2-7, with 7 bases fitting TRBD1. Germline V gene data show CDR1 as KGHSH and CDR2 as LQKENI. J was trimmed by 4 bases and V by 1 base; bases with no gene match: 4. There are 14 residues in the CDR3. CDR3 nucleotide sequence: TGTGCCAGCTCACCACGGCAGGGGGATTACGAGCAGTACTTC. This sequence encodes CASSPRQGDYEQYF. Full variable domain (missing parts from reference TRBV18 and TRBJ2-7): NAGVMQNPRHLVRRRGQEARLRCSPMKGHSHVYWYRQLPEEGLKFMVYLQKENIIDESGMPKERFSAEFPKEGPSILRIQQVVRGDSAAYFCASSPRQGDYEQYFGPGTRLTVT.

This sequence joins TRBV20-1 and TRBJ2-3, with D perhaps TRBD1 (6 bases). Germline CDR1 reads DFQATT; CDR2 reads SNEGSKA (reference sequence). The CDR3 spans 17 residues. The V end was cut by 4 bases, the J end by 2 bases, with 22 bases between. This CDR3 reads CSATRARIGGITDTQYF. CDR3 coding DNA: TGCAGTGCTACCCGGGCCCGCATAGGGGGAATCACAGATACGCAGTATTTT.

The chain joins TRBV3-1 to TRBJ2-7; D uncertain. The germline V gene encodes CDR1 LGHDT and CDR2 YNNKEL (reference sequence). The CDR3 totals 17 residues. V lost 3 bases, J lost 0 bases, and 18 bases lay in between. Here the CDR3 DNA reads TGTGCCAGCAGCCACAGAGCCAGCGAAGAGATCTCCTACGAGCAGTACTTC. It yields the protein CASSHRASEEISYEQYF.